The present T cell receptor (beta chain) was sequenced within a study of T cells in Graves' hyperthyroidism and ophthalmopathy. Study results and limitations: In the blood, most expanded thyroid clonotypes above 0.001 appeared as well.

The CDR3 has 15 residues. Germline loops: CDR1 SNHLY, CDR2 FYNNEI. V was clipped by 4 bases and J by 9 bases; unmatched bases: 10. Researchers took RNA transcripts and amplified the TCR beta CDR3 regions from them. Carried out on the TCR CDR3, a first-round RT-PCR used the HTBI primer set. MiXCR, run by TCRdb on the multiplex PCR reads, gives a single entry per CDR3 protein. Found here are 350,000 to 400,000 distinct CDR3 sequences, approximately 17% of them singletons; the top ten hold 35% to 45%. Many counts were recorded for this clonotype. Its matching antigen is unknown. The chain employs TRBV2 and TRBJ2-1; 9 bases agree with TRBD2. The source of this sequence is a man aged 18 to 29 with Graves' ophthalmopathy. Sequencing was done on a sample of blood. The CDR3 spells CASSVVAGVGSEQFF. CDR3 DNA: TGTGCCAGCAGTGTCGTAGCGGGGGTGGGGAGTGAGCAGTTCTTC.